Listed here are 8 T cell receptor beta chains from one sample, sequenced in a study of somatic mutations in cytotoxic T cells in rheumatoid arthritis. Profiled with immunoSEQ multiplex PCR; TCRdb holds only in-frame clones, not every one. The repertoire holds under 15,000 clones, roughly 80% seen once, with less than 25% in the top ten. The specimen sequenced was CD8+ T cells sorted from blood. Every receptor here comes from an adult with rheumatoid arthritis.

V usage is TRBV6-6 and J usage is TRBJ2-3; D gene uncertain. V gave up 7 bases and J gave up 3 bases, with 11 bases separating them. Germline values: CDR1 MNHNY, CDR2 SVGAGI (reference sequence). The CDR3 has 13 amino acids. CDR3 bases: TGTGCCAGCATAACGGCAGGAACAGATACGCAGTATTTT. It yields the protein CASITAGTDTQYF.

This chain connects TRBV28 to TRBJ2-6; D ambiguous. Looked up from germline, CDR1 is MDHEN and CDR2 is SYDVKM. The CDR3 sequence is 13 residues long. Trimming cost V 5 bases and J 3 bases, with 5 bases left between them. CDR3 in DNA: TGTGCCAGCAGTCCCGGTGGGGCCAACGTCCTGACTTTC. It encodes CASSPGGANVLTF.

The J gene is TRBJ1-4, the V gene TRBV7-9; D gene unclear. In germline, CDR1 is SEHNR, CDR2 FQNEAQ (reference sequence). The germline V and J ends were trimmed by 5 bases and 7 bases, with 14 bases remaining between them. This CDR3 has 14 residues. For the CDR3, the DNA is TGTGCCAGCAGCCTGCACCGGGAGACTGAAAAACTGTTTTTT. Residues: CASSLHRETEKLFF.

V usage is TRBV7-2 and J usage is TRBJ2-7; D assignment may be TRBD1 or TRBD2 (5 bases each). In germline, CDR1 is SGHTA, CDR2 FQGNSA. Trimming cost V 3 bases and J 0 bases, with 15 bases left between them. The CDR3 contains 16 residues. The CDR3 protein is CASSFGDRLSSYEQYF. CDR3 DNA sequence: TGTGCCAGCAGCTTCGGGGACCGACTAAGCTCCTACGAGCAGTACTTC.

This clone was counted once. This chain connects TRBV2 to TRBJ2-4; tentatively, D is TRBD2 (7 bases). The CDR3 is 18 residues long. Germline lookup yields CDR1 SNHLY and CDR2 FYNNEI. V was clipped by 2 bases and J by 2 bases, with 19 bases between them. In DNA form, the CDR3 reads TGTGCCAGCAGTGAACCTAGTTGGACTAGGGGGTCCAAAAACATTCAGTACTTC. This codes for CASSEPSWTRGSKNIQYF.

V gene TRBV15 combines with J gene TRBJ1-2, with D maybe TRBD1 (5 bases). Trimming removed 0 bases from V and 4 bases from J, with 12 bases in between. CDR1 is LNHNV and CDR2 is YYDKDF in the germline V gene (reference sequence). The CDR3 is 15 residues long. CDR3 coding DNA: TGTGCCACCAGCAGAGATCTGGGGCCATCCTATGGCTACACCTTC. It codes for CATSRDLGPSYGYTF.

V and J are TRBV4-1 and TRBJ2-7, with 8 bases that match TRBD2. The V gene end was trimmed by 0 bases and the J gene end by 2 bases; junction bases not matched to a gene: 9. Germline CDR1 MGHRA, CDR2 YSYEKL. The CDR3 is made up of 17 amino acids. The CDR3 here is CASSQDQPAGAPYEQYF. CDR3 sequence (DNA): TGCGCCAGCAGCCAAGATCAACCAGCGGGAGCTCCCTACGAGCAGTACTTC.

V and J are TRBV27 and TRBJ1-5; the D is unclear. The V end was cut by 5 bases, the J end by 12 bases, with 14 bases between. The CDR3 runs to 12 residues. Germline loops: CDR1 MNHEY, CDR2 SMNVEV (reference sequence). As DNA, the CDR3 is TGTGCCAGCAGTACCGGTCCGGGTCACCAGCATTTT. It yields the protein CASSTGPGHQHF.